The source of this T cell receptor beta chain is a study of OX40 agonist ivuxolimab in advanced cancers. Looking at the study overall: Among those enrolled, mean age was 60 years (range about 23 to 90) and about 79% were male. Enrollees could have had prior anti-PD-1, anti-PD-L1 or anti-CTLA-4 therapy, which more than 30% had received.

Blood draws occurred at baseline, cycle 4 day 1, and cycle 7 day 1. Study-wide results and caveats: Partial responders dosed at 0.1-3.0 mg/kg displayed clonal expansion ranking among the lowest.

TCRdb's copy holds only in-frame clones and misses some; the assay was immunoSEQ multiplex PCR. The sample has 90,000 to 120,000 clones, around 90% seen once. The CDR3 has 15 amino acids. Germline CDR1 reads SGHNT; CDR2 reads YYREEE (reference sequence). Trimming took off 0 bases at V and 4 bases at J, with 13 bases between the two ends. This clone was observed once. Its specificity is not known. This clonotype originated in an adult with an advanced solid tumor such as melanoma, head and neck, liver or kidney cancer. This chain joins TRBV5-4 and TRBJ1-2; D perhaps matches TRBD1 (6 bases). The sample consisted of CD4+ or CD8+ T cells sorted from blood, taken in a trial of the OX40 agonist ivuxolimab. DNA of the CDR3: TGTGCCAGCAGCTTGGAGGAGGGGGAGGCCTATGGCTACACCTTC. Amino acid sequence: CASSLEEGEAYGYTF.